This is a list of T cell receptor beta chains from one sample in a study of T cells in Graves' hyperthyroidism and ophthalmopathy. TCRdb analysed the multiplex PCR reads with MiXCR anew, one entry per CDR3 protein. The repertoire holds approximately 520,000 distinct CDR3 sequences, with around 20% as singletons. The material sequenced was blood. These receptors all stem from a man aged 18 to 29 with Graves' hyperthyroidism. The conserved cysteine and the conserved F or W are not part of the CDR3 here.

J,V,CDR3
TRBJ1-2,TRBV11-2,ASSATGTGGIGGDGYT
TRBJ1-1,TRBV6-2/TRBV6-3,ASSSSGDSSLWGNTEAF
TRBJ2-7,TRBV30,AWAGPAPYEQY
TRBJ1-1,TRBV29-1,SVGQYMNTEAF
TRBJ1-5,TRBV18,ASSPNGAGQPQH
TRBJ1-1,TRBV10-1,ASSETTRSEAF
TRBJ1-2,TRBV9,ASSVAIGWSGYT
TRBJ2-7,TRBV6-1,ASSEAQATVSYEQY
TRBJ2-5,TRBV28,ASSLFGGPQETQY
TRBJ2-5,TRBV13,ASSSRIQETQY
TRBJ2-7,TRBV6-5,ASSYRDTIGEQY
TRBJ2-5,TRBV6-5,ASSFGTSAGGEY
TRBJ2-5,TRBV28,ASSGLGTQY
TRBJ2-7,TRBV29-1,SVEEGFGTNEQY
TRBJ2-5,TRBV12-3/TRBV12-4,ASRKTGLETQY
TRBJ1-2,TRBV6-1,ASSEASGNGYT
TRBJ1-3,TRBV28,ASSLWSTYSGNTIY
TRBJ2-5,TRBV7-2,ASSSIQIDLETQY
TRBJ2-7,TRBV12-3/TRBV12-4,ASSSPSSRQSSYEQY
TRBJ1-1,TRBV2,ASNRQGSTEAF
TRBJ1-2,TRBV12-3/TRBV12-4,ASSTGRIYGYT
TRBJ2-7,TRBV28,ASSSGTDLGEQY
TRBJ2-2,TRBV6-5,ASSYRRYTGELF
TRBJ2-7,TRBV29-1,SVHPDPFSYEQY
TRBJ2-7,TRBV7-9,ASSTPGTGVYEQY
TRBJ1-6,TRBV28,ASSLTGMGNSPLH
TRBJ1-5,TRBV7-9,ASSFSGGSNQPQH
TRBJ2-2,TRBV9,ASSSYSDQVNTGELF
TRBJ2-3,TRBV25-1,ASSAGWDTDTQY
TRBJ1-1,TRBV5-1,ASKQDTFTEAF
TRBJ1-2,TRBV9,ASSARQTLDYGYT
TRBJ2-2,TRBV30,AWSADRVPTTGELF
TRBJ1-2,TRBV30,AWSDQGHGYT
TRBJ1-1,TRBV28,ASSFPDREAF
TRBJ2-2,TRBV5-5,ASSFEFGTGELF
TRBJ2-7,TRBV12-3/TRBV12-4,ASSLLGTDYEQY
TRBJ2-4,TRBV30,AWRGGIAKNIQY
TRBJ1-5,TRBV6-1,ASSEAVRRNQPQH
TRBJ2-7,TRBV6-2/TRBV6-3,ASTPSGFPYEQY
TRBJ1-1,TRBV5-5,ASSLDSWVPGAF
TRBJ2-5,TRBV6-2/TRBV6-3,ASSYPNKPGTGVLETQY
TRBJ1-2,TRBV27,ASSFSGGDGYT